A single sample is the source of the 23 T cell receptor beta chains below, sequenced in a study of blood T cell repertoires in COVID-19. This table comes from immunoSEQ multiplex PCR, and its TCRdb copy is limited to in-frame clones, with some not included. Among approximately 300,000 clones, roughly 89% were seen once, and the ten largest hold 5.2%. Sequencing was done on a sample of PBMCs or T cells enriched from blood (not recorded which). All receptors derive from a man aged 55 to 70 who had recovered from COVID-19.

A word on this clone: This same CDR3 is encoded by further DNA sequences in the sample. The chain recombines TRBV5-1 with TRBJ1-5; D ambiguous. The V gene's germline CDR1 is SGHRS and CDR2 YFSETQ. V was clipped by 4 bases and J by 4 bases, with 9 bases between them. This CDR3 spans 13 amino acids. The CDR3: CASSLSGNQPQHF. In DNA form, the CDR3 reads TGCGCCAGCAGCCTGTCGGGGAATCAGCCCCAGCATTTT.

The CDR3 DNA follows: TGTGCCAGCAGCCGCGCGCAGGGGGGAACTGAAGCTTTCTTT. Protein: CASSRAQGGTEAFF. The V and J genes are TRBV3-1 (or the pseudogene TRBV3-2) and TRBJ1-1; 7 bases agree with TRBD1. Trimming removed 4 bases from V and 5 bases from J; junction bases left unmatched: 7. Looked up from germline, CDR1 is LGHDT and CDR2 is YNNKEL (reference sequence). CDR3 length: 14 residues.

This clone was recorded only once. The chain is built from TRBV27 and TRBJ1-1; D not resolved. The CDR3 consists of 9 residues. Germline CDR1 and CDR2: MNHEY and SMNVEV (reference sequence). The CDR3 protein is CAYELEAFF. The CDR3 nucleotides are TGTGCTTACGAGCTGGAAGCTTTCTTT.

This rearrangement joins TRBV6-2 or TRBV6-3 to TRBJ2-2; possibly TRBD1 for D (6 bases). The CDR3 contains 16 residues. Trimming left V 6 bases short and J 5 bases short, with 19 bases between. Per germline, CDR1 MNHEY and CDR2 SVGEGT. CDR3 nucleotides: TGTGCCAGCAGCCCTGAGGGGCAGGGGAGAACCGGGGAGCTGTTTTTT. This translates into CASSPEGQGRTGELFF.

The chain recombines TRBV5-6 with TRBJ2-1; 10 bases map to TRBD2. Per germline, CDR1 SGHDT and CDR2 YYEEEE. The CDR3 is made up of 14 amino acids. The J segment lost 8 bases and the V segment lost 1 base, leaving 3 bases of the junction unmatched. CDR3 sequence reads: CASSLSGRGYEQFF. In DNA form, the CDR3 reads TGTGCCAGCAGCTTGAGCGGGAGGGGGTATGAGCAGTTCTTC.

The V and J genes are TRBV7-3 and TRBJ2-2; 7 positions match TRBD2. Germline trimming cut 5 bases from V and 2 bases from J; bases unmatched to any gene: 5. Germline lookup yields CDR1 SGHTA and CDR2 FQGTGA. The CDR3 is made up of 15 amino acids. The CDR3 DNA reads TGTGCCAGCAGCCCCCTAGCGGATAACACCGGGGAGCTGTTTTTT. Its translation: CASSPLADNTGELFF.

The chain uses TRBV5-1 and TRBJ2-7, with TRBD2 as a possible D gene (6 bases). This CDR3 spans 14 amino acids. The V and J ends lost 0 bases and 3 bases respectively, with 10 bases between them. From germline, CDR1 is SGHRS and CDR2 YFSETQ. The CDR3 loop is CASSLASEYYEQYF. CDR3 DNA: TGCGCCAGCAGCTTGGCTAGCGAGTACTACGAGCAGTACTTC.

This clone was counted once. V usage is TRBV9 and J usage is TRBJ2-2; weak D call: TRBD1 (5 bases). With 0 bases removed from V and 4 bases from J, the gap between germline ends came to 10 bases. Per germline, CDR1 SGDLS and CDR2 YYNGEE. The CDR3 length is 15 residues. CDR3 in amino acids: CASSVEYQGTGELFF. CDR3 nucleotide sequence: TGTGCCAGCAGCGTAGAATATCAGGGCACCGGGGAGCTGTTTTTT.

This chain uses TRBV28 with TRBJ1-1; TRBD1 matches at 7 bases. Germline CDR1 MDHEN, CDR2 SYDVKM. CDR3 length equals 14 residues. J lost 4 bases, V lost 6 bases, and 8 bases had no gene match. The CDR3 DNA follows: TGTGCCAGCAGAGAGGGGGCGCGGAGCACTGAAGCTTTCTTT. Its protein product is CASREGARSTEAFF.

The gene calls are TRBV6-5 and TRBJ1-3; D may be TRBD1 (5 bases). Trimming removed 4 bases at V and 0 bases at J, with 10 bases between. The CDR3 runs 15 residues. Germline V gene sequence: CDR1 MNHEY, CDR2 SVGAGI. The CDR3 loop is CASSFQGLSGNTIYF. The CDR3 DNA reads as TGTGCCAGCAGTTTCCAGGGCCTCTCTGGAAACACCATATATTTT.

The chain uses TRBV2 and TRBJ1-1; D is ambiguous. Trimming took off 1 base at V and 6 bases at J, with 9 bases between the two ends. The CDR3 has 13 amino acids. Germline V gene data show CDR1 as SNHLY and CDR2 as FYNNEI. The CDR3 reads CASSEVERAEAFF. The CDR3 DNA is TGTGCCAGCAGTGAAGTCGAACGGGCTGAAGCTTTCTTT.

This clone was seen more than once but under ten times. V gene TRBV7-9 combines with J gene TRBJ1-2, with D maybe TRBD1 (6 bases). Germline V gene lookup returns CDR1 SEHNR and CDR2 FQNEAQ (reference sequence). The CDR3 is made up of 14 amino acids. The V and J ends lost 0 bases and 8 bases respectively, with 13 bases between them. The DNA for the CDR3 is TGTGCCAGCAGCTTAGCCGTCAATGGGGGCGGCTACACCTTC. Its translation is CASSLAVNGGGYTF.

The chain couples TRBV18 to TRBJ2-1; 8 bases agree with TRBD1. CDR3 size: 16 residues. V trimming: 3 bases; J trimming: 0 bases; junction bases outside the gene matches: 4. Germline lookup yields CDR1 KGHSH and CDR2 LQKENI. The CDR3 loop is CASSPWTGTSYNEQFF. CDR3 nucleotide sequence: TGTGCCAGCTCACCCTGGACAGGGACCTCCTACAATGAGCAGTTCTTC.

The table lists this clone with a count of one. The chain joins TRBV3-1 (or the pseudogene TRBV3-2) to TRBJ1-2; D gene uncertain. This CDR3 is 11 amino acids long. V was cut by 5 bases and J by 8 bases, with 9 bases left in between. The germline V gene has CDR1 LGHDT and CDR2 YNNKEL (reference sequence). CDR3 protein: CASSTGRGYTF. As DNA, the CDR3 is TGTGCCAGCAGCACCGGGAGAGGCTACACCTTC.

The CDR3 sequence is CASSPQGQAGNTIYF. The DNA for the CDR3 is TGTGCCAGCAGCCCCCAGGGACAGGCTGGAAACACCATATATTTT. The rearrangement joins TRBV7-2 to TRBJ1-3, with 8 bases fitting TRBD1. This CDR3 spans 15 amino acids. Germline-derived CDR1 and CDR2 are SGHTA and FQGNSA. V trimming: 5 bases; J trimming: 2 bases; junction bases outside the gene matches: 5.

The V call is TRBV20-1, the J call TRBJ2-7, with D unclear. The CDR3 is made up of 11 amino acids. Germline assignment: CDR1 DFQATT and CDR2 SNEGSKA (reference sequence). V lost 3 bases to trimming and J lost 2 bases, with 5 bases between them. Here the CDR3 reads CSARAAYEQYF. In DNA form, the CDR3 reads TGCAGTGCTAGGGCCGCCTACGAGCAGTACTTC.

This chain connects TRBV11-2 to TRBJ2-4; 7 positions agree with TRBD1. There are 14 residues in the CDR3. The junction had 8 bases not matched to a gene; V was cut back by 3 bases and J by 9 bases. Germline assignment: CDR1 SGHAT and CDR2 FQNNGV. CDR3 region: CASSFPGTVGIQYF. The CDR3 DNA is TGTGCCAGCAGCTTCCCCGGGACAGTGGGCATTCAGTACTTC.

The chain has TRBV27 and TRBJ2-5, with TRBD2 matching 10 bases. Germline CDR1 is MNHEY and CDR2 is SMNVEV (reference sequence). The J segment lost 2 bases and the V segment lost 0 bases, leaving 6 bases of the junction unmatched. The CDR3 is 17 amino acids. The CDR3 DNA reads TGTGCCAGCAGTTTATCTTTGACTAGCGGGTTTCAAGAGACCCAGTACTTC. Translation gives CASSLSLTSGFQETQYF.

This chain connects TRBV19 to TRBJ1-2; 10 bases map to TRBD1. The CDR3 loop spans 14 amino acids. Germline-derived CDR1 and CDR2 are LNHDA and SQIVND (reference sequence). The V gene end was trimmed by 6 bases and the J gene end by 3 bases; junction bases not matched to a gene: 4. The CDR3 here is CASRDRGRDYGYTF. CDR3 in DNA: TGTGCCAGTAGAGACAGGGGGCGAGACTATGGCTACACCTTC. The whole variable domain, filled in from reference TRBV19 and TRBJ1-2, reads DGGITQSPKYLFRKEGQNVTLSCEQNLNHDAMYWYRQDPGQGLRLIYYSQIVNDFQKGDIAEGYSVSREKKESFPLTVTSAQKNPTAFYLCASRDRGRDYGYTFGSGTRLTVV.

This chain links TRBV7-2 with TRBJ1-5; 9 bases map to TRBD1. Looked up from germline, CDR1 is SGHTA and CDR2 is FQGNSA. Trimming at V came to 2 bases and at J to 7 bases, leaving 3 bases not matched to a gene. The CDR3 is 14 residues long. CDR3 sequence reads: CASSLRDRAQPQHF. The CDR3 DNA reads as TGTGCCAGCAGCTTAAGGGACAGGGCCCAGCCCCAGCATTTT.

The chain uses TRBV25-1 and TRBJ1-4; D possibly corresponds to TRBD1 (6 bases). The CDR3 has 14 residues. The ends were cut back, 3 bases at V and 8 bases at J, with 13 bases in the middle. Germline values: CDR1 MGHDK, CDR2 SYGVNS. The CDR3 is CASSDFSGEEKLFF. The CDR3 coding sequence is TGTGCCAGCAGTGACTTTTCAGGGGAAGAAAAACTGTTTTTT.

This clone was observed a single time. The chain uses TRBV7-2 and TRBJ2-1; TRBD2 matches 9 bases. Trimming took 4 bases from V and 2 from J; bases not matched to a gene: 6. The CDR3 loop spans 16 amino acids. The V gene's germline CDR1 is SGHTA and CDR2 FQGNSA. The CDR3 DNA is TGTGCCAGCAGCTCAGGACTAGCGACTACCTACAATGAGCAGTTCTTC. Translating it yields CASSSGLATTYNEQFF.

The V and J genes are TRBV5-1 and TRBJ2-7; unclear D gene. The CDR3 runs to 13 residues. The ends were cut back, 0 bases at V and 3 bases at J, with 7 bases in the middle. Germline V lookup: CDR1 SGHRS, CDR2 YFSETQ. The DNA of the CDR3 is TGCGCCAGCAGCTTGGTGTCAGACTACGAGCAGTACTTC. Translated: CASSLVSDYEQYF.